These 26 T cell receptor beta chains were sequenced from one sample in a study of blood T cell repertoires in COVID-19. The method was immunoSEQ multiplex PCR; TCRdb's version includes in-frame clones alone and lacks a portion of them. Of 99,000 or so clones detected, around 90% appear once; the ten largest clones hold under 6.5%. Sequences were obtained from peripheral blood. The receptors come from a human donor in a cohort sampled during active COVID-19.

This chain uses TRBV29-1 with TRBJ2-2; TRBD2 agrees at 11 bases. Germline assignment: CDR1 SQVTM and CDR2 ANQGSEA. The CDR3 contains 15 residues. The ends lost 6 bases at V and 2 bases at J; junction bases unmatched: 5. CDR3: CSVGSGRANTGELFF. In DNA form, the CDR3 reads TGCAGCGTAGGTAGCGGGAGGGCTAACACCGGGGAGCTGTTTTTT.

The gene calls are TRBV27 and TRBJ2-7; D is possibly TRBD2 (6 bases). This CDR3 has 13 amino acids. V was clipped by 5 bases and J by 2 bases, with 10 bases between them. Germline V gene sequence: CDR1 MNHEY, CDR2 SMNVEV (reference sequence). Here the CDR3 DNA reads TGTGCCAGCAGTCCCGCTAGCGCCTACGAGCAGTACTTC. This codes for CASSPASAYEQYF.

The chain combines TRBV19 with TRBJ2-1, with unresolved D. Between the trimmed V and J ends, which lost 4 bases and 4 bases, there was a span of 14 bases. The CDR3 has 15 residues. Germline lookup yields CDR1 LNHDA and CDR2 SQIVND (reference sequence). CDR3 region: CASSSPRLIYNEQFF. CDR3 sequence (DNA): TGTGCCAGTAGTAGTCCCCGACTGATATACAATGAGCAGTTCTTC.

The chain links TRBV30 to TRBJ1-1; D uncertain. Trimming took off 1 base at V and 6 bases at J, with 9 bases between the two ends. CDR1 and CDR2 from the germline V gene are GTSNPN and SVGIG (reference sequence). The CDR3 has 12 residues. The CDR3 spells CAWSATSPEAFF. The CDR3 DNA is TGTGCCTGGAGTGCGACATCCCCTGAAGCTTTCTTT.

This clone was counted a single time. The V and J genes are TRBV27 and TRBJ2-3; D unclear. The CDR3 runs to 13 residues. Germline CDR1 reads MNHEY; CDR2 reads SMNVEV (reference sequence). Trimming took off 2 bases at V and 2 bases at J, with 5 bases between the two ends. The CDR3 reads CASSLMATDTQYF. CDR3 sequence (DNA): TGTGCCAGCAGTTTAATGGCCACAGATACGCAGTATTTT.

This clone showed up just a few times. The V and J genes are TRBV29-1 and TRBJ2-1; TRBD2 matches 7 bases. The CDR3 has 12 residues. J lost 8 bases, V lost 5 bases, and 6 bases had no gene match. Germline V gene lookup returns CDR1 SQVTM and CDR2 ANQGSEA. For the CDR3, the DNA is TGCAGCGTTTCAAATCGGGGGGATGAGCAGTTCTTC. Translated, it gives CSVSNRGDEQFF.

This clone was found once. The genes are TRBV11-3 and TRBJ1-3, with TRBD1 matching over 7 bases. Germline V gives CDR1 SGHNT, CDR2 YENEEA. There are 12 residues in the CDR3. The junction had 6 bases not matched to a gene; V was cut back by 9 bases and J by 7 bases. CDR3 nucleotides: TGTGCCAGAGGGACAGACCCGAACACCATATATTTT. Translated: CARGTDPNTIYF.

This clone appeared a single time. This chain links TRBV5-1 with TRBJ2-7, with TRBD1 matching 9 bases. Trimming at V came to 4 bases and at J to 2 bases, leaving 13 bases not matched to a gene. The CDR3 runs 17 residues. Germline V lookup: CDR1 SGHRS, CDR2 YFSETQ. The CDR3 region is CASSLISVQGAAYEQYF. CDR3 coding DNA: TGCGCCAGCAGCCTGATTAGCGTACAGGGGGCAGCCTACGAGCAGTACTTC.

V is TRBV3-1 (or the pseudogene TRBV3-2) and J is TRBJ2-2, with 10 bases matching TRBD1. Germline CDR1 LGHDT, CDR2 YNNKEL (reference sequence). Germline trimming cut 4 bases from V and 8 bases from J; bases unmatched to any gene: 7. The CDR3 runs to 15 residues. CDR3 bases: TGTGCCAGCAGCCCCGGGACAGGGGTGCCGGGGGAGCTGTTTTTT. Its translation: CASSPGTGVPGELFF.

The chain couples TRBV11-1 to TRBJ1-2, with 10 positions matching TRBD1. V lost 5 bases to trimming and J lost 4 bases; unmatched junction nucleotides: 4. CDR1 is SGHAT and CDR2 is FQDESV in the germline V gene (reference sequence). The CDR3 length is 14 residues. The CDR3 DNA follows: TGTGCCAGCAGCGACAGGGGGCGATCCTATGGCTACACCTTC. Encoded protein: CASSDRGRSYGYTF.

The rearrangement links TRBV19 to TRBJ1-4; D gene unclear. Trimming shortened V by 3 bases and J by 5 bases, and 19 bases separated the two germline ends. This CDR3 spans 17 amino acids. Germline CDR1 is LNHDA and CDR2 is SQIVND (reference sequence). The CDR3 DNA sequence: TGTGCCAGTAGTATGAGGGCACCCATGGCCTCAAATGAAAAACTGTTTTTT. Its translation is CASSMRAPMASNEKLFF.

The rearrangement joins TRBV10-3 to TRBJ2-7; D is perhaps TRBD2 (6 bases). Germline CDR1 ENHRY, CDR2 SYGVKD. V was pared by 10 bases and J by 0 bases, with 16 bases between. This CDR3 has 14 amino acids. CDR3 residues: CATRGTTSSYEQYF. Here the CDR3 DNA reads TGTGCCACCCGCGGGACCACTAGCTCCTACGAGCAGTACTTC.

The rearrangement uses TRBV5-4 and TRBJ2-1; 12 bases are a match to TRBD2. The CDR3 contains 18 residues. The germline gives CDR1 SGHNT, CDR2 YYREEE (reference sequence). The J segment lost 9 bases and the V segment lost 0 bases, leaving 13 bases of the junction unmatched. CDR3 region: CASSLERLAGVSFGEQFF. Here the CDR3 DNA reads TGTGCCAGCAGCTTGGAGCGACTAGCGGGAGTATCATTCGGTGAGCAGTTCTTC. The full variable domain, in which reference TRBV5-4 and TRBJ2-1 provide the parts outside the CDR3, is ETGVTQSPTHLIKTRGQQVTLRCSSQSGHNTVSWYQQALGQGPQFIFQYYREEENGRGNFPPRFSGLQFPNYSSELNVNALELDDSALYLCASSLERLAGVSFGEQFFGPGTRLTVL.

The chain employs TRBV6-1 and TRBJ2-3; the D gene is possibly TRBD2 (6 bases). The CDR3 extends over 14 amino acids. The germline V gene encodes CDR1 MNHNS and CDR2 SASEGT. V gave up 3 bases and J gave up 1 base, with 8 bases separating them. The CDR3 sequence: CASSDASGTDTQYF. The CDR3, as DNA: TGTGCCAGCAGTGACGCTAGCGGCACAGATACGCAGTATTTT.

This rearrangement joins TRBV14 to TRBJ2-1, with TRBD2 identical over 9 bases. Trimming at V came to 1 base and at J to 0 bases, leaving 10 bases not matched to a gene. The CDR3 is 19 amino acids. From germline, CDR1 is SGHDN and CDR2 FVKESK. The CDR3 spells CASSQGASGEPFSYNEQFF. The CDR3 DNA follows: TGTGCCAGCAGCCAAGGCGCTAGCGGGGAGCCGTTCTCCTACAATGAGCAGTTCTTC.

This chain joins TRBV5-4 and TRBJ1-2; unclear D gene. Between the trimmed V and J ends, which lost 5 bases and 5 bases, there was a span of 19 bases. The CDR3 length is 15 residues. Per germline, CDR1 SGHNT and CDR2 YYREEE (reference sequence). DNA of the CDR3: TGTGCCAGCAGTAGCCCCAGTTCCTTAGTTTATGGCTACACCTTC. It yields the protein CASSSPSSLVYGYTF.

V is TRBV29-1 and J is TRBJ1-1, with 8 bases lining up with TRBD1. Germline CDR1 and CDR2: SQVTM and ANQGSEA. CDR3 length equals 14 residues. Losses at the gene ends were 3 bases for V and 4 bases for J; bases not matched to a gene: 7. CDR3 sequence (DNA): TGCAGCGTTGACGTGACAGGGGTAGCCACTGAAGCTTTCTTT. Translated, it gives CSVDVTGVATEAFF.

V usage is TRBV2 and J usage is TRBJ2-1; 11 bases agree with TRBD2. V gave up 6 bases and J gave up 2 bases; unmatched junction bases: 3. CDR1 is SNHLY and CDR2 is FYNNEI in the germline V gene. This CDR3 comprises 15 residues. The chain's CDR3 is CASRELAGAYNEQFF. In nucleotides, the CDR3 is TGTGCCAGCAGGGAACTAGCGGGGGCCTACAATGAGCAGTTCTTC.

The rearrangement joins TRBV5-6 to TRBJ2-5; 11 bases map to TRBD2. Germline loops: CDR1 SGHDT, CDR2 YYEEEE. The J segment lost 3 bases and the V segment lost 3 bases, leaving 7 bases of the junction unmatched. CDR3 length equals 16 residues. Written as DNA, the CDR3 is TGTGCCAGCAGCTCCCGGACTAGCGGGTACGAAGAGACCCAGTACTTC. This translates into CASSSRTSGYEETQYF.

The chain couples TRBV9 to TRBJ1-3; no clear D. The CDR3 is 15 residues long. The V end was cut by 0 bases, the J end by 2 bases, with 9 bases between. The germline CDR1 and CDR2 sequences are SGDLS and YYNGEE. The CDR3 spells CASSVDAGAGNTIYF. CDR3 sequence (DNA): TGTGCCAGCAGCGTAGACGCCGGGGCTGGAAACACCATATATTTT.

The genes are TRBV15 and TRBJ2-1; D remains unclear. Trimming shortened V by 9 bases and J by 9 bases, and 12 bases separated the two germline ends. The CDR3 totals 11 residues. Germline CDR1 and CDR2: LNHNV and YYDKDF (reference sequence). This CDR3 reads CATQGGLEQFF. CDR3 bases: TGTGCCACTCAAGGTGGGCTTGAGCAGTTCTTC.

The chain uses TRBV10-3 and TRBJ2-1; D is uncertain. V lost 2 bases to trimming and J lost 3 bases, with 5 bases between them. Germline assignment: CDR1 ENHRY and CDR2 SYGVKD. The CDR3 covers 13 residues. CDR3 in DNA: TGTGCCATCAGTGAGCTAGGCTACAATGAGCAGTTCTTC. The encoded protein is CAISELGYNEQFF.

The V call is TRBV29-1, the J call TRBJ2-3; TRBD2 matches 9 bases. V trimming: 4 bases; J trimming: 8 bases; junction bases outside the gene matches: 13. Germline CDR1 and CDR2: SQVTM and ANQGSEA. There are 15 residues in the CDR3. In DNA, the CDR3 is TGCAGCGTTGTTCGGGCGGCTAGCGGGAAAGGTACGCAGTATTTT. This sequence encodes CSVVRAASGKGTQYF.

This clone is a singleton in its sample. The chain employs TRBV6-5 and TRBJ1-4; 7 bases align to TRBD1. The CDR3 has 15 residues. After removal of 5 bases from V and 5 bases from J, the junction contained 8 bases not matched to a gene. Per the germline V gene, CDR1 is MNHEY and CDR2 is SVGAGI. In nucleotides, the CDR3 is TGTGCCAGCAGTCAGACAGGGTTAAAAAATGAAAAACTGTTTTTT. It translates to CASSQTGLKNEKLFF.

The chain is built from TRBV9 and TRBJ2-1; 8 bases line up with TRBD1. The length of the CDR3 is 15 residues. Unmatched junction bases numbered 10, after V lost 4 bases and J lost 7 bases. Looked up from germline, CDR1 is SGDLS and CDR2 is YYNGEE. CDR3 DNA sequence: TGTGCCAGCAGCATCGGACAGGGTGATTCGAATGAGCAGTTCTTC. Amino acids: CASSIGQGDSNEQFF.

This rearrangement joins TRBV19 to TRBJ2-5, with TRBD2 as a possible D gene (5 bases). The CDR3 has 13 residues. With 5 bases removed from V and 3 bases from J, the gap between germline ends came to 10 bases. CDR1 and CDR2 (germline): LNHDA, SQIVND (reference sequence). In DNA, the CDR3 is TGTGCCAGTAGTGGTACGGGAAAAGAGACCCAGTACTTC. This sequence encodes CASSGTGKETQYF.